One sample yielded the 30 T cell receptor beta chains listed below, sequenced in a study of stem cell transplantation in POMP-related autoinflammatory disease. Profiled with immunoSEQ multiplex PCR; TCRdb holds only in-frame clones, not every one. The sample holds some 33,000 clones; almost 90% are singletons and the top ten take around 0.72%. The source was CD4+ T cells from PBMCs, collected before stem cell transplantation. These receptor sequences come from a human donor with POMP-related autoinflammation and immune dysregulation (PRAID).

V is TRBV5-4 and J is TRBJ2-1; 8 nucleotides agree with TRBD1. Germline V lookup: CDR1 SGHNT, CDR2 YYREEE (reference sequence). The CDR3 has 15 amino acids. Losses at the gene ends were 0 bases for V and 6 bases for J; bases not matched to a gene: 5. The CDR3 reads CASSLADRAGNEQFF. Here the CDR3 DNA reads TGTGCCAGCAGCTTGGCGGACAGGGCTGGCAATGAGCAGTTCTTC.

The chain has TRBV11-2 and TRBJ2-4; weak D call: TRBD1 (6 bases). Germline V gives CDR1 SGHAT, CDR2 FQNNGV. CDR3 length: 14 amino acids. V was shortened by 3 bases and J by 6 bases, with 12 bases between the two germline ends. CDR3 DNA sequence: TGTGCCAGCAGCTTTTCCCAGGGGATAAACATTCAGTACTTC. Translation gives CASSFSQGINIQYF.

The J gene is TRBJ1-2, the V gene TRBV20-1, with D uncertain. Deletions cut 6 bases from V and 7 bases from J, with 9 bases between. The CDR3 loop spans 10 amino acids. CDR1 is DFQATT and CDR2 is SNEGSKA in the germline V gene (reference sequence). The DNA of the CDR3 is TGCAGTGCCAGATCGAGTGGCTACACCTTC. This translates into CSARSSGYTF.

V gene TRBV6-4 combines with J gene TRBJ1-1; the D is unclear. The CDR3 sequence is 13 residues long. The V gene's germline CDR1 is MRHNA and CDR2 SNTAGT. Trimming shortened V by 7 bases and J by 1 base, and 10 bases separated the two germline ends. CDR3 in amino acids: CASTGKRNTEAFF. The CDR3 DNA follows: TGTGCCAGCACGGGGAAAAGGAACACTGAAGCTTTCTTT.

This sequence joins TRBV4-1 and TRBJ2-3; tentative D call: TRBD2 (5 bases). Trimming stripped 4 bases from V and 2 bases from J, with 10 bases between. From germline, CDR1 is MGHRA and CDR2 YSYEKL. The length of the CDR3 is 14 residues. DNA of the CDR3: TGCGCCAGCAGCCGAGCGGTGATCACAGATACGCAGTATTTT. Amino acids: CASSRAVITDTQYF.

The chain has TRBV28 and TRBJ2-1; 10 nucleotides align to TRBD2. Trimming removed 8 bases from V and 3 bases from J; junction bases left unmatched: 10. Germline assignment: CDR1 MDHEN and CDR2 SYDVKM. The CDR3 has 16 residues. The DNA of the CDR3 is TGTGCCAGCGGGTCCTCCCTAGCGGGAGACTACAATGAGCAGTTCTTC. Protein: CASGSSLAGDYNEQFF.

The sample holds one count of this clone. The chain has TRBV6-1 and TRBJ2-7, with D unclear. The V end lost 4 bases, the J end lost 2 bases, and 6 bases lay between the germline ends. CDR1 and CDR2 (germline): MNHNS, SASEGT. The CDR3 extends over 12 amino acids. CDR3 sequence (DNA): TGTGCCAGCAGTGTCACTACCTACGAGCAGTACTTC. Residues: CASSVTTYEQYF.

This chain links TRBV6-5 with TRBJ2-7, with 12 bases lining up with TRBD2. The CDR3 is made up of 13 amino acids. Germline assignment: CDR1 MNHEY and CDR2 SVGAGI. With 6 bases clipped from V and 4 bases from J, the junction kept 1 base outside the gene matches. This CDR3 is CASRTSGGYEQYF. As DNA, the CDR3 is TGTGCCAGCAGGACTAGCGGGGGTTACGAGCAGTACTTC.

The chain employs TRBV30 and TRBJ2-1; 13 bases fit TRBD2. This CDR3 is built from 15 residues. J was trimmed by 9 bases and V by 1 base; bases with no gene match: 6. Germline V gene data show CDR1 as GTSNPN and CDR2 as SVGIG (reference sequence). CDR3 protein: CAWSGLTSGGSEQFF. DNA of the CDR3: TGTGCCTGGAGTGGACTGACTAGCGGGGGGAGTGAGCAGTTCTTC. Full variable domain (outside the CDR3, taken from reference TRBV30 and TRBJ2-1): SQTIHQWPATLVQPVGSPLSLECTVEGTSNPNLYWYRQAAGRGLQLLFYSVGIGQISSEVPQNLSASRPQDRQFILSSKKLLLSDSGFYLCAWSGLTSGGSEQFFGPGTRLTVL.

The chain combines TRBV27 with TRBJ1-6; D is uncertain. Germline CDR1 reads MNHEY; CDR2 reads SMNVEV (reference sequence). The CDR3 runs 14 residues. The V end was cut by 6 bases, the J end by 4 bases, with 10 bases between. The CDR3 loop reads CASSQTYYNSPLHF. CDR3 in DNA: TGTGCCAGCAGCCAGACCTATTATAATTCACCCCTCCACTTT.

The chain carries TRBV7-3 and TRBJ2-5, with a possible D match to TRBD2 (5 bases). The germline gives CDR1 SGHTA, CDR2 FQGTGA. Trimming removed 1 base at V and 0 bases at J, with 6 bases between. The length of the CDR3 is 14 residues. Written as DNA, the CDR3 is TGTGCCAGCAGCTTAAGAGGGTACCAAGAGACCCAGTACTTC. Residues: CASSLRGYQETQYF. The whole variable domain, filled in from reference TRBV7-3 and TRBJ2-5, reads GAGVSQTPSNKVTEKGKYVELRCDPISGHTALYWYRQSLGQGPEFLIYFQGTGAADDSGLPNDRFFAVRPEGSVSTLKIQRTERGDSAVYLCASSLRGYQETQYFGPGTRLLVL.

This chain joins TRBV6-1 and TRBJ1-1; D might be TRBD1 (5 bases). The CDR3 is 20 residues long. CDR1 MNHNS and CDR2 SASEGT come from the germline V gene. V lost 2 bases to trimming and J lost 5 bases, with 30 bases between them. The CDR3 DNA is TGTGCCAGCAGTGAAATCGGGTTTGAGGGGCTAAAAGCCATGCGAACTGAAGCTTTCTTT. It yields the protein CASSEIGFEGLKAMRTEAFF.

The J gene is TRBJ2-1, the V gene TRBV10-1; 11 bases are a match to TRBD2. The ends lost 6 bases at V and 5 bases at J; junction bases unmatched: 9. Germline assignment: CDR1 WNHNN and CDR2 SYGVQD (reference sequence). The CDR3 contains 16 residues. The CDR3 nucleotides read TGCGCCAGCAGAAATTTACCTAGCGGGGGGAACAATGAGCAGTTCTTC. Its translation is CASRNLPSGGNNEQFF.

In this sample, this clone turned up a few times. The rearrangement uses TRBV5-4 and TRBJ1-2, with D tentatively TRBD1 (6 bases). CDR3 length: 13 residues. CDR1 and CDR2 (germline): SGHNT, YYREEE (reference sequence). Trimming took 4 bases from V and 4 from J, leaving 11 bases between them. CDR3 sequence (DNA): TGTGCCAGCAGCCCTACAGGGATCTATGGCTACACCTTC. Translating it yields CASSPTGIYGYTF.

This rearrangement joins TRBV5-1 to TRBJ1-3; the D gene is possibly TRBD1 (6 bases). The germline V gene encodes CDR1 SGHRS and CDR2 YFSETQ. CDR3 size: 16 residues. The ends were cut back, 0 bases at V and 3 bases at J, with 13 bases in the middle. The CDR3 nucleotides read TGCGCCAGCAGCTTGGTTGGGGGGCGATTTGGAAACACCATATATTTT. It translates to CASSLVGGRFGNTIYF.

This sequence joins TRBV7-9 and TRBJ2-5, with TRBD2 matching 7 bases. Germline trimming cut 4 bases from V and 1 base from J; bases unmatched to any gene: 12. The CDR3 is made up of 17 amino acids. In germline, CDR1 is SEHNR, CDR2 FQNEAQ (reference sequence). The CDR3 region has the DNA TGTGCCAGCAGCTCTAACCCCGCTAGCGGACCCCAAGAGACCCAGTACTTC. This gives the protein CASSSNPASGPQETQYF.

This chain joins TRBV19 and TRBJ2-1, with D tentatively TRBD2 (6 bases). The germline CDR1 and CDR2 sequences are LNHDA and SQIVND (reference sequence). This CDR3 region has 13 residues. V dropped 7 bases and J dropped 9 bases, with 16 bases sitting between them. In nucleotides, the CDR3 is TGTGCCAGTAAGGTCCTGACCGGGGGTGAGCAGTTCTTC. Amino acids: CASKVLTGGEQFF.

The chain has TRBV15 and TRBJ2-3; 8 bases are shared with TRBD2. V gave up 9 bases and J gave up 4 bases; unmatched junction bases: 12. CDR3 size: 15 residues. Germline V gene lookup returns CDR1 LNHNV and CDR2 YYDKDF (reference sequence). DNA for the CDR3: TGTGCCACAAGACTAGCGCGGGTATTTGCAGATACGCAGTATTTT. The encoded protein is CATRLARVFADTQYF.

This chain uses TRBV5-1 with TRBJ1-2; D perhaps matches TRBD1 (6 bases). Per the germline V gene, CDR1 is SGHRS and CDR2 is YFSETQ. CDR3 length: 13 residues. Trimming shortened V by 5 bases and J by 4 bases, and 12 bases separated the two germline ends. The CDR3 spells CASSPDRSYGYTF. The CDR3 DNA reads TGCGCCAGCAGTCCCGACAGGAGCTATGGCTACACCTTC.

The V and J genes are TRBV6-1 and TRBJ2-7; D possibly corresponds to TRBD1 (5 bases). Trimming pared 0 bases from V and 5 bases from J, leaving 8 bases between. The CDR3 loop spans 13 amino acids. Per the germline V gene, CDR1 is MNHNS and CDR2 is SASEGT. The CDR3 region has the DNA TGTGCCAGCAGTGAAGCAGGGGTCCACGAGCAGTACTTC. Translating gives CASSEAGVHEQYF.

This chain joins TRBV27 and TRBJ1-5; D may be TRBD1 (6 bases). The V end was cut by 5 bases, the J end by 6 bases, with 11 bases between. There are 13 residues in the CDR3. Germline values: CDR1 MNHEY, CDR2 SMNVEV (reference sequence). The CDR3 is CASSLEGGQPQHF. The DNA for the CDR3 is TGTGCCAGCAGTCTCGAGGGGGGTCAGCCCCAGCATTTT.

The chain links TRBV7-9 to TRBJ1-1, with unresolved D. Trimming cost V 5 bases and J 11 bases, with 12 bases left between them. Germline CDR1 SEHNR, CDR2 FQNEAQ (reference sequence). The CDR3 consists of 11 residues. DNA of the CDR3: TGTGCCAGCAGCCGGGAGGTGGAGGCTTTCTTT. This encodes CASSREVEAFF.

The chain carries TRBV9 and TRBJ2-5; 9 positions match TRBD2. The CDR3 runs 15 residues. The J segment lost 3 bases and the V segment lost 4 bases, leaving 7 bases of the junction unmatched. Per germline, CDR1 SGDLS and CDR2 YYNGEE. The CDR3 region is CASSPSGTSKETQYF. The CDR3 DNA is TGTGCCAGCAGCCCTTCCGGGACTAGCAAAGAGACCCAGTACTTC.

This clone was seen more than once but under ten times. The J gene is TRBJ1-2, the V gene TRBV4-1; a possible D gene is TRBD1 (6 bases). Per germline, CDR1 MGHRA and CDR2 YSYEKL. The CDR3 totals 13 residues. Deletions cut 4 bases from V and 8 bases from J, with 14 bases between. CDR3 coding DNA: TGCGCCAGCAGCCCTCCGGGGGCGAGGGGCTACACCTTC. Its translation is CASSPPGARGYTF.

The gene calls are TRBV28 and TRBJ1-5; 8 bases are shared with TRBD1. CDR3 length: 14 residues. V was clipped by 8 bases and J by 3 bases; unmatched bases: 6. CDR1 MDHEN and CDR2 SYDVKM come from the germline V gene. CDR3 region: CASSGQGFNQPQHF. The DNA for the CDR3 is TGTGCCAGCTCCGGACAGGGATTCAATCAGCCCCAGCATTTT.

This clone was found a few times. CDR3 DNA sequence: TGTGCCAGCAGCCCACCGGGCGGGTATGGCTACACCTTC. Protein product: CASSPPGGYGYTF. J is TRBJ1-2 and V is TRBV7-9; D is unclear. Germline V gene sequence: CDR1 SEHNR, CDR2 FQNEAQ (reference sequence). The CDR3 has 13 amino acids. Between the trimmed V and J ends, which lost 5 bases and 5 bases, there was a span of 12 bases.

The chain is built from TRBV18 and TRBJ1-6; 7 bases line up with TRBD1. There are 16 residues in the CDR3. With V trimmed by 3 bases and J by 7 bases, 9 bases remained unmatched. Germline V gene data show CDR1 as KGHSH and CDR2 as LQKENI. The CDR3 here is CASSPRTGTENSPLHF. The CDR3 DNA sequence: TGTGCCAGCTCACCCAGGACAGGCACGGAGAATTCACCCCTCCACTTT.

This clone was seen only once. V gene TRBV11-2 combines with J gene TRBJ2-7, with D perhaps given as TRBD1 or TRBD2 (5 bases each). Trimming took 7 bases from V and 2 from J, leaving 15 bases between them. CDR1 and CDR2 (germline): SGHAT, FQNNGV. CDR3 length: 14 residues. The DNA of the CDR3 is TGTGCCAGCACCCCCCGGGACCGGACCTACGAGCAGTACTTC. Its translation is CASTPRDRTYEQYF.

The chain recombines TRBV5-1 with TRBJ2-5, with 12 bases matching TRBD2. The CDR3 totals 16 residues. The junction had 3 bases not matched to a gene; V was cut back by 2 bases and J by 1 base. Germline V lookup: CDR1 SGHRS, CDR2 YFSETQ. CDR3 coding DNA: TGCGCCAGCAGCTTCCAACTAGCGGGGGGCCAAGAGACCCAGTACTTC. This translates into CASSFQLAGGQETQYF.

In its sample, this clone was seen a few times. The gene calls are TRBV19 and TRBJ1-2; 10 bases map to TRBD1. The V gene's germline CDR1 is LNHDA and CDR2 SQIVND (reference sequence). The CDR3 runs to 17 residues. V was pared by 0 bases and J by 3 bases, with 7 bases of the junction left unmatched. The CDR3 DNA sequence: TGTGCCAGTAGTATAGAAAACCGCGGGACAGGGGACTATGGCTACACCTTC. It specifies CASSIENRGTGDYGYTF.